Sequencing of this TCR beta chain was carried out in a study of blood T cell repertoires in COVID-19. The data were produced by immunoSEQ multiplex PCR, yet TCRdb's version contains in-frame clones alone and is incomplete. The table has hundreds of thousands of clones, around nine tenths seen once. The CDR3 totals 14 residues. Looked up from germline, CDR1 is SEHNR and CDR2 is FQNEAQ (reference sequence). The ends were cut back, 6 bases at V and 1 base at J, with 12 bases in the middle. Sequencing used peripheral blood. The clonotype comes from a woman aged 70 to 79 with COVID-19, enrolled during active disease. The V call is TRBV7-9, the J call TRBJ1-1; maybe TRBD1 (5 bases). The CDR3: CASSLITGNTEAFF. Here the CDR3 DNA reads TGTGCCAGCAGTCTTATTACAGGGAACACTGAAGCTTTCTTT.